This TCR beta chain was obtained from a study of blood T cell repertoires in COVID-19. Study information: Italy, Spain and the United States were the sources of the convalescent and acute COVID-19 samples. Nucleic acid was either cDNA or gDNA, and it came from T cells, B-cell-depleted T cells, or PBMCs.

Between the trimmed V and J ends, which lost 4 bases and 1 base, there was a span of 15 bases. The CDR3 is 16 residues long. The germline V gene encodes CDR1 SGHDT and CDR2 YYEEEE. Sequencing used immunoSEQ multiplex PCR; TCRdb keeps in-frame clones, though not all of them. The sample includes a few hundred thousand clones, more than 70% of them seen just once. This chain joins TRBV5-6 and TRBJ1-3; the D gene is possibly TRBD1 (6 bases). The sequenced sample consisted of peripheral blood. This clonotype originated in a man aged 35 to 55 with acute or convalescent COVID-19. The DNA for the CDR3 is TGTGCCAGCAGCCATCCGGGACACTCATCTGGAAACACCATATATTTT. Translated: CASSHPGHSSGNTIYF.